This paragraph covers one T cell receptor (beta chain) sequence. The data stem from a study of blood T cell repertoires in COVID-19. Study-wide context: Whether acute or convalescent, the COVID-19 samples came from the United States, Italy and Spain. Nucleic acid was either cDNA or gDNA, and it came from T cells, B-cell-depleted T cells, or PBMCs.

The CDR3 extends over 14 amino acids. Germline CDR1 LNHDA, CDR2 SQIVND (reference sequence). Trimming cost V 7 bases and J 2 bases; bases outside gene matches: 8. Measured with immunoSEQ multiplex PCR; TCRdb has only the in-frame clones, and not every one. The sample includes over 200,000 clones, over 75% of them seen just once. The sequenced sample was peripheral blood. This receptor was taken from a human donor in a cohort sampled during active COVID-19. The rearrangement joins TRBV19 to TRBJ2-7; TRBD1 matches at 7 bases. CDR3 region: CASTPDRDPYEQYF. DNA for the CDR3: TGTGCCAGTACCCCTGACAGGGATCCCTACGAGCAGTACTTC.